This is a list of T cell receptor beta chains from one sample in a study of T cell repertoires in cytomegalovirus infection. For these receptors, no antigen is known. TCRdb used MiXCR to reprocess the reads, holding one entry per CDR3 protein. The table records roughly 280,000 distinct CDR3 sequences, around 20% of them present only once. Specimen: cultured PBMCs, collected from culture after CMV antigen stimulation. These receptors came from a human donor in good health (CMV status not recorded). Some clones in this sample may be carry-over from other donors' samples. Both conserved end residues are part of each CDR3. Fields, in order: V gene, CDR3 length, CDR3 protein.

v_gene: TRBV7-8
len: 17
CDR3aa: CASSLVSPTVSTQPQHF

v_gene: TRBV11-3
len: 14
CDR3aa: CASSIRAANSPLHF

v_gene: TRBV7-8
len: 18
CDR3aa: CASSRYGGGTLRTGELFF

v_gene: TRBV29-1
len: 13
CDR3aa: CSVVVGSYNEQFF

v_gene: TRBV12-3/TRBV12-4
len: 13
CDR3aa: CASSPGTSETQYF

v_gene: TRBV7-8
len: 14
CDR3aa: CASSTRLVSGELFF

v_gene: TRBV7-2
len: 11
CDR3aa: CASKFDREAFF

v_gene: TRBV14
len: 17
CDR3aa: CASSSLNWPPGNNEQFF

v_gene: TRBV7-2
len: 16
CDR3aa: CASSWGPGQGNTEAFF

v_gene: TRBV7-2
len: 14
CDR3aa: CASSLGPPNTEAFF

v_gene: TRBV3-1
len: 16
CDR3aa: CASSQDPPGGGNEQFF

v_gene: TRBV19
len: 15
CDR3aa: CASSMGQSSTDTQYF

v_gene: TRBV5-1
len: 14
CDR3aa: CASSSHDSPGELFF

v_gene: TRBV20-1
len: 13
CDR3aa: CSARSLVYGTQYF

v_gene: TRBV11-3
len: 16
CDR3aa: CASSYGLAGGYHEQFF

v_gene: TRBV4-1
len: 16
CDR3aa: CASSQAYGGGYNEQFF

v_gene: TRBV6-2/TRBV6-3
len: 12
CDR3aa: CASSVRSGPQYF

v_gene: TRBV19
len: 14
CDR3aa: CASSTQRTDYGYTF

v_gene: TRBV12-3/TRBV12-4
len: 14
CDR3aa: CASRLGQTNEKLFF

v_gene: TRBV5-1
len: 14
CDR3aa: CASSLGRNTGELFF

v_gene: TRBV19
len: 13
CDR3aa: CAFPPEGPYEQYF

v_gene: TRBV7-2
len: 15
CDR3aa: CASSLVAGNTDTQYF

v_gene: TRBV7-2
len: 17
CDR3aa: CASSLTGHYKRAGELFF

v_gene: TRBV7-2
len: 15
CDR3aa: CASSPIRGVGTEAFF

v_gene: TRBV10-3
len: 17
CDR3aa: CAISESVLAGGKDTQYF

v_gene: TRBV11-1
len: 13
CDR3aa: CASSSRQGHGYTF

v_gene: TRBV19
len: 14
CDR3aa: CASSPQTGVGGYTF

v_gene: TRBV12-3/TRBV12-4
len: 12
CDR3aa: CASSLGLVQAFF

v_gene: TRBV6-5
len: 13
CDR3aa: CASSYQNNSPLHF

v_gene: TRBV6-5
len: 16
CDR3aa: CASRGQGISGANVLTF

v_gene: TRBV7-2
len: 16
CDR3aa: CASSLFSRTKNYGYTF

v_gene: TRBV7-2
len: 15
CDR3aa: CASSSKGAASYEQYF

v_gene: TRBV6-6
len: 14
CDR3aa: CASGREGGDNEQFF

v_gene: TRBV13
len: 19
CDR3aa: CASSLATGLAGKSTDTQYF

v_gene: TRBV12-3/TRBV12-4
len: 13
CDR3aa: CASTDSGAQPQHF

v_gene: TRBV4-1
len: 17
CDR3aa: CASSQDPSLAGQETQYF

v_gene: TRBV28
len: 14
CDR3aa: CASSLAQGAQGYTF

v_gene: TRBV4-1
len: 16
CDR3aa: CASSPVTSGRRNEQFF

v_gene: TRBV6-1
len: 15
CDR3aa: CASWAVSGTRNEQFF

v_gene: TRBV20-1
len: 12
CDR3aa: CSAPGDTGELFF

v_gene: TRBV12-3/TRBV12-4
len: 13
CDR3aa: CASSLVRRRGYTF

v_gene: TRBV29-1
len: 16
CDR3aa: CSVDLGQISGANVLTF

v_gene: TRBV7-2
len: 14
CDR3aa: CASSLVFRNEKLFF

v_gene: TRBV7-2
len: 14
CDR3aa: CASSLRTGQETQYF

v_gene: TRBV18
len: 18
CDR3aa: CASSPLRQGDFLNSPLRF

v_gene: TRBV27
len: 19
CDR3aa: CASSLEVAGAGSSYNEQFF

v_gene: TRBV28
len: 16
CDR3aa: CASSSRPRGRAGGYTF

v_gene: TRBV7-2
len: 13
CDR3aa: CASRLAVPNEQFF

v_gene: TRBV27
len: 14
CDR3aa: CASSTSGGANVLTF

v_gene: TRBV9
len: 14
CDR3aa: CASSVQGQGNTIYF

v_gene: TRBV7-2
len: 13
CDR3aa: CASSVGPDNEQFF

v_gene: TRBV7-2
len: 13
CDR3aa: CASSSGRGDTQYF

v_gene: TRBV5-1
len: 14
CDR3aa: CASGLGTGYNEQFF

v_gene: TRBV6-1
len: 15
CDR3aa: CASSTGGPLGTEAFF

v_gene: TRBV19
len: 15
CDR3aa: CASSIVTRSGDTQYF

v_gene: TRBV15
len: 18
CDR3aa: CATSRDGATEYLTDTQYF

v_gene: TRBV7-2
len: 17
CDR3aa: CASSLGGTSGSRGEQYF

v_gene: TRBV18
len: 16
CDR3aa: CASSPSATSGINEQFF

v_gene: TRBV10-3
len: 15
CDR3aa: CAISPGKGSTDTQYF